The rows below give T cell receptor beta chains drawn from one sample of a study of OX40 agonist ivuxolimab in advanced cancers. TCRdb's table, derived via immunoSEQ multiplex PCR, lists solely in-frame clones and lacks some. The sample includes about 79,000 clones, about 90% of them seen just once. The starting material was CD4+ or CD8+ T cells sorted from blood, obtained in a trial of the OX40 agonist ivuxolimab. All receptors come from an adult with an advanced solid tumor such as melanoma, head and neck, liver or kidney cancer. Both conserved end residues are part of each CDR3. Fields, in order: V gene, J gene, clone size, D gene, CDR3 DNA, CDR3 protein. The D gene is left open where the match is weak. Rows may omit the clone size; those that give it use once, few, many or a size class.

v_gene: TRBV6-1
j_gene: TRBJ1-5
abundance: .
d_gene: .
CDR3nt: TGTGCCAGCAGTCCCTCCGACCGCTCAGGGCAGCCCCAGCATTTT
CDR3aa: CASSPSDRSGQPQHF

v_gene: TRBV6-1
j_gene: TRBJ2-7
abundance: .
d_gene: TRBD2
CDR3nt: TGTGCCAGCAGGGGAGGGAGCGAGCAGTACTTC
CDR3aa: CASRGGSEQYF

v_gene: TRBV27
j_gene: TRBJ2-7
abundance: .
d_gene: TRBD2
CDR3nt: TGTGCCAGCAGTCCACGGGAGGGCCCCTACGAGCAGTACTTC
CDR3aa: CASSPREGPYEQYF

v_gene: TRBV10-3
j_gene: TRBJ1-5
abundance: .
d_gene: .
CDR3nt: TGTGCCATCAGTGACGGTCATCAGCCCCAGCATTTT
CDR3aa: CAISDGHQPQHF

v_gene: TRBV10-3
j_gene: TRBJ2-7
abundance: once
d_gene: .
CDR3nt: TGTGCCATCAGCTCTAGGACGGACTCCTACGAGCAGTACTTC
CDR3aa: CAISSRTDSYEQYF

v_gene: TRBV27
j_gene: TRBJ2-7
abundance: .
d_gene: TRBD2
CDR3nt: TGTGCCAGCGGCGAGACTAGCGGGAGGGCCTACGAGCAGTACTTC
CDR3aa: CASGETSGRAYEQYF

v_gene: TRBV28
j_gene: TRBJ2-7
abundance: .
d_gene: .
CDR3nt: TGTGCCAGCAGTTCCCCAGAGTACGAGCAGTACTTC
CDR3aa: CASSSPEYEQYF

v_gene: TRBV5-1
j_gene: TRBJ2-1
abundance: .
d_gene: .
CDR3nt: TGCGCCAGCAGCTTAGGGGACCGGGCCAATGAGCAGTTCTTC
CDR3aa: CASSLGDRANEQFF

v_gene: TRBV18
j_gene: TRBJ2-3
abundance: .
d_gene: TRBD1
CDR3nt: TGTGCCAGTTCCCGGGACAGGGGGCGCCCAGATACGCAGTATTTT
CDR3aa: CASSRDRGRPDTQYF

v_gene: TRBV11-1
j_gene: TRBJ2-1
abundance: .
d_gene: .
CDR3nt: TGTGCCAGCAGCCCTGTGGGGCTAAACAATGAGCAGTTCTTC
CDR3aa: CASSPVGLNNEQFF

v_gene: TRBV19
j_gene: TRBJ2-4
abundance: .
d_gene: .
CDR3nt: TGTGCCAGCGAAACAGGTTCCAAAAACATTCAGTACTTC
CDR3aa: CASETGSKNIQYF

v_gene: TRBV28
j_gene: TRBJ1-2
abundance: .
d_gene: .
CDR3nt: TGTGCCAGCAGTTTATTGACAGTCAGCCAGTCCTATGGCTACACCTTC
CDR3aa: CASSLLTVSQSYGYTF

v_gene: TRBV5-1
j_gene: TRBJ2-5
abundance: .
d_gene: TRBD1
CDR3nt: TGCGCCAGCAGCGACGGGACAGCCAGTCAAGAGACCCAGTACTTC
CDR3aa: CASSDGTASQETQYF

v_gene: TRBV19
j_gene: TRBJ2-2
abundance: .
d_gene: .
CDR3nt: TGTGCCAGTACCTCGCCCGGCACACAAAGGGATATCGGGGAGCTGTTTTTT
CDR3aa: CASTSPGTQRDIGELFF

v_gene: TRBV4-1
j_gene: TRBJ2-6
abundance: .
d_gene: TRBD2
CDR3nt: TGCGCCAGCAGCCGCAGACTAGCGGGAGGTGACTCTGGGGCCAACGTCCTGACTTTC
CDR3aa: CASSRRLAGGDSGANVLTF

v_gene: TRBV28
j_gene: TRBJ2-1
abundance: .
d_gene: TRBD2
CDR3nt: TGTGCCAGCAGTAGCCCCGGGACTAGCGGGACCCACTACAATGAGCAGTTCTTC
CDR3aa: CASSSPGTSGTHYNEQFF

v_gene: TRBV7-3
j_gene: TRBJ2-3
abundance: once
d_gene: .
CDR3nt: TGTGCCAGCAGCCCCCTCGACCGGGACACAGATACGCAGTATTTT
CDR3aa: CASSPLDRDTDTQYF

v_gene: TRBV6-5
j_gene: TRBJ1-1
abundance: .
d_gene: .
CDR3nt: TGTGCCAGCTTCCCCTTGGGGAGGGGCACTGAAGCTTTCTTT
CDR3aa: CASFPLGRGTEAFF

v_gene: TRBV6-5
j_gene: TRBJ2-2
abundance: once
d_gene: .
CDR3nt: TGTGCCAGCAGTTACGACCCGGGACGGAACACCGGGGAGCTGTTTTTT
CDR3aa: CASSYDPGRNTGELFF

v_gene: TRBV6-5
j_gene: TRBJ1-1
abundance: .
d_gene: .
CDR3nt: TGTGCCAGCAGTTATGGACAGCTAGAACATGGTGAAGCTTTCTTT
CDR3aa: CASSYGQLEHGEAFF

v_gene: TRBV27
j_gene: TRBJ2-7
abundance: .
d_gene: .
CDR3nt: TGTGCCAGCAGTTTCGAGGGACAATCCTCCCCCTACGAGCAGTACTTC
CDR3aa: CASSFEGQSSPYEQYF

v_gene: TRBV19
j_gene: TRBJ1-4
abundance: .
d_gene: .
CDR3nt: TGTGCCAGTAGGGCCCCGTGGGGTTCGAATGAAAAACTGTTTTTT
CDR3aa: CASRAPWGSNEKLFF

v_gene: TRBV5-4
j_gene: TRBJ2-5
abundance: .
d_gene: .
CDR3nt: TGTGCCAGCAGCCTCGGGACGCCAAACCAAGAGACCCAGTACTTC
CDR3aa: CASSLGTPNQETQYF

v_gene: TRBV28
j_gene: TRBJ1-1
abundance: .
d_gene: .
CDR3nt: TGTGCCAGCAGTTTAAGGAGGGCCGGGGCTTTCTTT
CDR3aa: CASSLRRAGAFF

v_gene: TRBV9
j_gene: TRBJ1-1
abundance: .
d_gene: .
CDR3nt: TGTGCCAGCAGCGCCGGGACAATAGGTACTGAAGCTTTCTTT
CDR3aa: CASSAGTIGTEAFF

v_gene: TRBV28
j_gene: TRBJ1-5
abundance: .
d_gene: .
CDR3nt: TGTGCCAGCACCGAGGGCGCGGGCAATCAGCCCCAGCATTTT
CDR3aa: CASTEGAGNQPQHF

v_gene: TRBV30
j_gene: TRBJ2-7
abundance: .
d_gene: .
CDR3nt: TGTGCCTGGAGTGATCTGCTTGGCGAGCAGTACTTC
CDR3aa: CAWSDLLGEQYF

v_gene: TRBV5-1
j_gene: TRBJ2-2
abundance: .
d_gene: .
CDR3nt: TGCGCCAGCAGCCCGCGGACGGGGGCAAACACCGGGGAGCTGTTTTTT
CDR3aa: CASSPRTGANTGELFF